Listed below are T cell receptor beta chains from one sample, sequenced in a study of regulatory dendritic cells for organ transplantation. Assay used: immunoSEQ multiplex PCR; TCRdb lists only in-frame clones, some missing. The table shows around 30,000 clones, with over 75% occurring only once. The material sequenced was memory CD4+ T cells from blood. The receptors shown here come from a human donor in good health. CDR3s leave out the opening cysteine and the closing phenylalanine or tryptophan.

>TRBV19
ASTGGGGSNQPQH
>TRBV7-9
ASSLGTGMETQY
>TRBV18
ASSLTLATSYNEQF
>TRBV4-1
ASSGWQGREKLF
>TRBV30
AWGTNYEQY
>TRBV6-1
ASRAWREAGEQF
>TRBV30
AWIRNRGIDGYT
>TRBV9
ASSAGVGNTIY
>TRBV7-2
ASSRDRGIYEQY
>TRBV10-3
AISPGYGYT
>TRBV10-3
AISEGGGNSPLH
>TRBV14
ASSQDYLGGREQY
>TRBV9
ASSAGLAGGHGELF
>TRBV5-1
ASSLREYGSDTQY
>TRBV20-1
SARDDGYT
>TRBV19
ASSTWTAEGEKLF
>TRBV2
ASSALPSREEQY
>TRBV6-1
ASSEARQGYYGYT
>TRBV5-1
ASSAGLAGFTDTQY
>TRBV2
ASSQAPYEQY
>TRBV4-2
ASSQVRGPYEQY
>TRBV5-8
ASSLVFGGPGYT
>TRBV6-5
ASSYSPSGSRETQY
>TRBV6-6
ASSYSLYEQY
>TRBV10-3
AISESTGTDTQY
>TRBV5-4
ASTRDITDTQY
>TRBV4-1
ASSLGVTPPNYGYT
>TRBV21-1
ASSPQPVGSGELF
>TRBV28
ASISGTLKGYT
>TRBV7-2
ASSFERDNEQF
>TRBV7-8
ASSPVGAVNEKLF
>TRBV4-3
ASSQSPFVNEQY
>TRBV6-5
ASSYGLRGDTQY
>TRBV6-5
ASSKGGSYEQY
>TRBV30
AGSTDVYEKLF
>TRBV4-3
ASSQAPKFRQRMNTEAF
>TRBV7-3
ASSFDGVRYGYT
>TRBV10-3
AIRPGLAGEQY
>TRBV7-2
ASSQTGLAGPFH
>TRBV19
ASSTDDRSYNSPLH
>TRBV5-1
ASSLGTSGSGYGYT
>TRBV5-1
ASSLDGVQNTEAF
>TRBV29-1
SVETGLGKNTEAF
>TRBV28
ASSQGAPGGANVLT
>TRBV27
ASRTSGTDTQY
>TRBV2
ASKGQGEYEQY